The present T cell receptor beta chain was sequenced within a study of blood T cell repertoires in COVID-19 (dated by TCRdb to the early 2020s). Some background on the complete study: The collaborator samples originated in the United States, Italy and Spain and spanned the acute and convalescent phases of COVID-19. The material from the prospective study consisted of cDNA or gDNA derived from T cells, B-cell-depleted T cells, or PBMCs. Subjects who had been exposed to COVID-19, were actively infected with it, or had recovered from it provided the deeply sampled blood TCRbeta repertoires that made up the dataset. The repertoires were released in a freely available public database meant as a resource for research on the immune response to SARS-CoV-2. Samples were obtained from the ongoing ImmuneRACE study (first 160 participants) and from 1,254 subjects provided by 6 global collaborators. Sample metadata almost always included a de-identified subject ID, COVID-19 status, age in years and sex. HLA class I and class II types, where available, came from metadata supplied by the sample provider rather than from assay-based typing.

TCRbeta CDR3 regions were amplified from genomic DNA using the immunoSEQ Assay, a bias-controlled multiplex PCR. For the original study's pipeline: Within the assay, amplification of reference gene primers was used to estimate how many nucleated cells each sample contained. Sequence reads were collapsed and filtered to measure the absolute abundance of every unique TCRbeta CDR3 rearrangement. For each sample, productive Simpson clonality was calculated as the square root of Simpson's diversity index across productive rearrangements. Not all clones reach the TCRdb copy of this immuneACCESS table, which keeps in-frame sequences only. Checked studies attribute under half of the gap to unresolved V genes and leave the rest unexplained. V and J calls and clone size are copied from that table; D and trimming were computed from the DNA. This sample is represented by about 120,000 clones; about four fifths of them were singletons. Of the sample, 7.5% to 10% is held by the ten largest clones.

In this sample, this clone turned up a few times. It lacks a known antigen. No per-base quality is available; no much larger clone lies one base away. Whole blood was collected in K2EDTA tubes by collaborating institutions according to the institutions' own protocols. For TCRbeta analysis, collaborator samples were shipped as frozen whole blood, as isolated PBMCs, or as DNA extracted from either sample type. The germline V gene sets CDR1 to MNHEY and CDR2 to SVGAGI. Trimming accounts for 6 bases at V and 4 bases at J, while the number of junction bases matched to no gene is 9. Its CDR3 holds 15 amino acids, cysteine through phenylalanine. Of all the DNA, just the CDR3 is kept, 45 bases in frame from base 1. What the research found in general, with its limitations: The amount of clinical and demographic metadata varied by source and participant and was provided uncurated.

This receptor was taken from a woman between 40 and 50 years old with acute or convalescent COVID-19. Material for sequencing was peripheral blood. Recombination connected TRBV6-5 to TRBJ1-2; TRBD1 matches 9 bases in the middle. The CDR3 loop reads CASRTGTGKVYGYTF. The DNA reads as follows: TGTGCCAGCAGAACCGGGACAGGGAAAGTCTATGGCTACACCTTC.